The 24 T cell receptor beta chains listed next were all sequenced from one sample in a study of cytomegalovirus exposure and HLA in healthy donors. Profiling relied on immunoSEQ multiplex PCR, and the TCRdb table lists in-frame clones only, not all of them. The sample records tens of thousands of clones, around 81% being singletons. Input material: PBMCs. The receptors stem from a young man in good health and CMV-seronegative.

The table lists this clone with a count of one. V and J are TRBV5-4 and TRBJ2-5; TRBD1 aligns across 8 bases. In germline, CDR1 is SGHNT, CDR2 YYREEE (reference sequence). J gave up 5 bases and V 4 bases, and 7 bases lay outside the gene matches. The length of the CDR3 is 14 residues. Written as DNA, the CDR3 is TGTGCCAGCAGCCAGACAGGGGACAAGGAGACCCAGTACTTC. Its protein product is CASSQTGDKETQYF.

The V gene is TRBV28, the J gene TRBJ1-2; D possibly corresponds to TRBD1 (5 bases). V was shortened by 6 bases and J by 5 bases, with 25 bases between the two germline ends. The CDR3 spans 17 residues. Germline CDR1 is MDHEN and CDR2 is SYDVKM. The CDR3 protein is CASSGRMGRGEGYGYTF. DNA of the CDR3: TGTGCCAGCAGCGGCCGGATGGGGCGGGGAGAGGGGTATGGCTACACCTTC.

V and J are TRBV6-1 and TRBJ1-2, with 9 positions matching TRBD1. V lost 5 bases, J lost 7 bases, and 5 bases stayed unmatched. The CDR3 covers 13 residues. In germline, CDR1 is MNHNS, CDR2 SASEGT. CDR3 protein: CASSRDRETGYTF. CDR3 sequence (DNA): TGTGCCAGCAGTCGGGACAGGGAAACTGGCTACACCTTC.

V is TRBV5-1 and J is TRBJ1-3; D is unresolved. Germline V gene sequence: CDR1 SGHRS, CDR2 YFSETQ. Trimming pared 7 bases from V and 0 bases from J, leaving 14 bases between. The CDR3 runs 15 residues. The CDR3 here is CASRTGTVSGNTIYF. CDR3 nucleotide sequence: TGCGCCAGCCGAACCGGAACAGTCTCTGGAAACACCATATATTTT.

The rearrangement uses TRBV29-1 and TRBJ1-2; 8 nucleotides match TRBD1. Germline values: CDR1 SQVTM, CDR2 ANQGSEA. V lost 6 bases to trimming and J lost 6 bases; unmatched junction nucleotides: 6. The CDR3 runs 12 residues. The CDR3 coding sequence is TGCAGCGTGTCACAGACAGGGGATGGCTACACCTTC. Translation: CSVSQTGDGYTF.

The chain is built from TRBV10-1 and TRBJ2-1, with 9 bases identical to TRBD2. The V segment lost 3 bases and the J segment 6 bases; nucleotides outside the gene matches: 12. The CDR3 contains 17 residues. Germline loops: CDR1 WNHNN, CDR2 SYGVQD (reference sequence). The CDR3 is CASSDQAGGNRINEQFF. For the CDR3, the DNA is TGCGCCAGCAGTGATCAAGCGGGAGGAAACCGAATCAATGAGCAGTTCTTC.

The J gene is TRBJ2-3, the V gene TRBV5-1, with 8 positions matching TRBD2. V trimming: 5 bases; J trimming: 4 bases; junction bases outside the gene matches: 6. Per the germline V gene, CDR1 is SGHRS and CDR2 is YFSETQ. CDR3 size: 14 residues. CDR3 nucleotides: TGCGCCAGCAGAACCAACGGGGGGGCAGATACGCAGTATTTT. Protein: CASRTNGGADTQYF.

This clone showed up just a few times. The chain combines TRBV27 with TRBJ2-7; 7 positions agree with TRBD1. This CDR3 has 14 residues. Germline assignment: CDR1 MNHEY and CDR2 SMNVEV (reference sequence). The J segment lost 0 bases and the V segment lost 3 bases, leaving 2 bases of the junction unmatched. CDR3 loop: CASSFRDSSYEQYF. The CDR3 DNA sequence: TGTGCCAGCAGTTTCCGGGACAGCTCCTACGAGCAGTACTTC.

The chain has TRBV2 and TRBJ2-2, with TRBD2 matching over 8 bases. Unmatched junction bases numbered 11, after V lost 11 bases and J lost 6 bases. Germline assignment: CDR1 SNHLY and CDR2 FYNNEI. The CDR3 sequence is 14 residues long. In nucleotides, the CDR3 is TGTGCCGGCTACGGGACTAGTGCCGCCGGGGAGCTGTTTTTT. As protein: CAGYGTSAAGELFF.

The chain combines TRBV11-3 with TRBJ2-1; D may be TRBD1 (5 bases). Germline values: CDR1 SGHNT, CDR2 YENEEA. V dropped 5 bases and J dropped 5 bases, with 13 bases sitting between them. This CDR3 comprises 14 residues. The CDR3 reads CASSAGRANNEQFF. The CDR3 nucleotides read TGTGCCAGCAGCGCTGGCAGGGCGAACAATGAGCAGTTCTTC.

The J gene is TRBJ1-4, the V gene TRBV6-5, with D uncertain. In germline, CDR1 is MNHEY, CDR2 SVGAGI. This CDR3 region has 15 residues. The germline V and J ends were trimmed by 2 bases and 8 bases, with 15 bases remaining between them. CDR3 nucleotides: TGTGCCAGCAGTTACCTCGGCGGAAGGAAGGAAAAACTGTTTTTT. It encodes CASSYLGGRKEKLFF.

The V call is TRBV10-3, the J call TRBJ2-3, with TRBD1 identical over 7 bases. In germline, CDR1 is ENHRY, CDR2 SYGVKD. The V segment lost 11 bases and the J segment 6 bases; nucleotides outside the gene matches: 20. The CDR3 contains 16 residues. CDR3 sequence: CAPYRKPRDSCDTQYF. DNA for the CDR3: TGTGCCCCATACCGAAAACCCCGGGACAGCTGCGATACGCAGTATTTT.

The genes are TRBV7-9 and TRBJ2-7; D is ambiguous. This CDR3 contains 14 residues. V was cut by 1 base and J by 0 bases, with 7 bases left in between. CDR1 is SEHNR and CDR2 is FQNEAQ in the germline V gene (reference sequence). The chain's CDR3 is CASSLVTFSYEQYF. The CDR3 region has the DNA TGTGCCAGCAGCTTAGTAACATTCTCCTACGAGCAGTACTTC.

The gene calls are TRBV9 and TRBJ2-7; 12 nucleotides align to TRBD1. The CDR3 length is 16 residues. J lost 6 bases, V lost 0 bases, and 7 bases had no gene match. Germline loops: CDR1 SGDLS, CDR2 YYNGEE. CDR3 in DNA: TGTGCCAGCAGCGTAGAATCCGGGACAGGGGGCTCCGAGCAGTACTTC. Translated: CASSVESGTGGSEQYF.

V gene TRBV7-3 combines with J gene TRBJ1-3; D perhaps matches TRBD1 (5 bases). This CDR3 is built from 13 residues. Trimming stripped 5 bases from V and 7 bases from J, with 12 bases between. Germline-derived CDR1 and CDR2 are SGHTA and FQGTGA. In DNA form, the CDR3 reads TGTGCCAGCAGCCCGAACTGGGGCAACACCATATATTTT. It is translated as CASSPNWGNTIYF.

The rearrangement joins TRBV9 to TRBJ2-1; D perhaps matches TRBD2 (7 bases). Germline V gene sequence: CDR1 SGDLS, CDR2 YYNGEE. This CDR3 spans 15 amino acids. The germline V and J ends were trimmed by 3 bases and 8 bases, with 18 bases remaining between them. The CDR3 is CASSEGGGRAHEQFF. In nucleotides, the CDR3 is TGTGCCAGCAGCGAGGGGGGGGGCAGGGCCCATGAGCAGTTCTTC. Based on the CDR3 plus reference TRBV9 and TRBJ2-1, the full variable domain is DSGVTQTPKHLITATGQRVTLRCSPRSGDLSVYWYQQSLDQGLQFLIQYYNGEERAKGNILERFSAQQFPDLHSELNLSSLELGDSALYFCASSEGGGRAHEQFFGPGTRLTVL.

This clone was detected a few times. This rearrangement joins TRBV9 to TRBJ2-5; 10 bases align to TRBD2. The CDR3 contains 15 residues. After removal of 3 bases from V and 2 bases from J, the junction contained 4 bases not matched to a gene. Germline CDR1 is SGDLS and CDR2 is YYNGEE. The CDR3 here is CASSGSSGGQETQYF. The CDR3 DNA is TGTGCCAGCAGCGGGTCTAGCGGGGGACAAGAGACCCAGTACTTC. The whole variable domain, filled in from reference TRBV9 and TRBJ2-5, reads DSGVTQTPKHLITATGQRVTLRCSPRSGDLSVYWYQQSLDQGLQFLIQYYNGEERAKGNILERFSAQQFPDLHSELNLSSLELGDSALYFCASSGSSGGQETQYFGPGTRLLVL.

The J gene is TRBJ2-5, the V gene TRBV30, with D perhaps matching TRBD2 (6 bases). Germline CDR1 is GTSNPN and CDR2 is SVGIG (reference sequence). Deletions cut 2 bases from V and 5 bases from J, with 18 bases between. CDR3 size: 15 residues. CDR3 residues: CAWSIRLAGGETQYF. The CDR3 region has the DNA TGTGCCTGGAGTATCCGGCTAGCTGGAGGGGAGACCCAGTACTTC.

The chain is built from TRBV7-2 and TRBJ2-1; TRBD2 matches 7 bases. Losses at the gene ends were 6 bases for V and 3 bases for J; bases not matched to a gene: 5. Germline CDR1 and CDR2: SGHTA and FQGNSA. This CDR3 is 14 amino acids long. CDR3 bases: TGTGCCAGCAGTAACAGCGGGGACTACAATGAGCAGTTCTTC. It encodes CASSNSGDYNEQFF.

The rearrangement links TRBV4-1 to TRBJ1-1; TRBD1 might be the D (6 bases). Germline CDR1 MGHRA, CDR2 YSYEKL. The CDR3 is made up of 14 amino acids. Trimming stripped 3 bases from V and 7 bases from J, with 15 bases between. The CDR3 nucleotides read TGCGCCAGCAGCCACCTAGGACAGTCCAATGAAGCTTTCTTT. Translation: CASSHLGQSNEAFF.

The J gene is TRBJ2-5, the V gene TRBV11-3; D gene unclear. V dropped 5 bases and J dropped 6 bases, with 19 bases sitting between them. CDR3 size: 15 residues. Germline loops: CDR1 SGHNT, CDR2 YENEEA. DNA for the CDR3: TGTGCCAGCAGCGCACGAGGCTCTGAAGGAAAGACCCAGTACTTC. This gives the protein CASSARGSEGKTQYF.

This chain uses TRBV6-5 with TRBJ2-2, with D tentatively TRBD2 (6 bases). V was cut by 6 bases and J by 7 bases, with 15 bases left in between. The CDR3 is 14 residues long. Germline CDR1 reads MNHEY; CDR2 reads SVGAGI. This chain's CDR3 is CASRSLASGGELFF. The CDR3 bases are TGTGCCAGCAGATCACTAGCTTCTGGCGGGGAGCTGTTTTTT.

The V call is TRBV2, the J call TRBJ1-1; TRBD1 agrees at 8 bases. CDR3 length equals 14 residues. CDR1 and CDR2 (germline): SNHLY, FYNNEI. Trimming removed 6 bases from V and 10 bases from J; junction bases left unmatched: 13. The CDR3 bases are TGTGCCAGCAGGGACAGGGAACCCACGATGGGAGCTTTCTTT. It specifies CASRDREPTMGAFF. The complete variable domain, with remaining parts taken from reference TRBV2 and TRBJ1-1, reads EPEVTQTPSHQVTQMGQEVILRCVPISNHLYFYWYRQILGQKVEFLVSFYNNEISEKSEIFDDQFSVERPDGSNFTLKIRSTKLEDSAMYFCASRDREPTMGAFFGQGTRLTVV.

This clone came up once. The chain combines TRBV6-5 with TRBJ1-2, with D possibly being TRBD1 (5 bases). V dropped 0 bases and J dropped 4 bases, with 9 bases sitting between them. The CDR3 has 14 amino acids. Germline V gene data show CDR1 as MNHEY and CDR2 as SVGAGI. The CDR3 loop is CASSYSSGAYGYTF. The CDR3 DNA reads TGTGCCAGCAGTTACTCGAGTGGGGCCTATGGCTACACCTTC.